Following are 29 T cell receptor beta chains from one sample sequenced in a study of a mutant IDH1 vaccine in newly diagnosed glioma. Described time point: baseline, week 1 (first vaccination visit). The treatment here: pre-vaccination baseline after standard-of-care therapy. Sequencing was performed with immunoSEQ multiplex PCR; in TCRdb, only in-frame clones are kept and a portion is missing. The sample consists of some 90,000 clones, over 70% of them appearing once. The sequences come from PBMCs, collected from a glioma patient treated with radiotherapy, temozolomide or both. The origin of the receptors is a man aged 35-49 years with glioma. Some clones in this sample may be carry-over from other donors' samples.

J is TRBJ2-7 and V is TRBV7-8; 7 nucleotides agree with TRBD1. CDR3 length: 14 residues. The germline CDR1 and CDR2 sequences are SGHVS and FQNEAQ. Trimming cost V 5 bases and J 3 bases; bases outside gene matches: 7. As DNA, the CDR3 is TGTGCCAGCAGCATAGGGGGCAGGGGCTACGAGCAGTACTTC. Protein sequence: CASSIGGRGYEQYF.

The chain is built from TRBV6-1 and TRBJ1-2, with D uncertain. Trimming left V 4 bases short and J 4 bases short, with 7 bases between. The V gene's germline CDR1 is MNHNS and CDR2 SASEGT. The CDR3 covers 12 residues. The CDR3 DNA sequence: TGTGCCAGCAGTGTTTTCCTCTATGGCTACACCTTC. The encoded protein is CASSVFLYGYTF.

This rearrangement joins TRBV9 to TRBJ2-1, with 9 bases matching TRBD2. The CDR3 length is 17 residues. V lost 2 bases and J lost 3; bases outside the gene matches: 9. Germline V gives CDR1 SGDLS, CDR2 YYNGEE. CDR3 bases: TGTGCCAGCAGCGTCGGTGTTAGCGGGGGTTTCTACAATGAGCAGTTCTTC. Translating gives CASSVGVSGGFYNEQFF.

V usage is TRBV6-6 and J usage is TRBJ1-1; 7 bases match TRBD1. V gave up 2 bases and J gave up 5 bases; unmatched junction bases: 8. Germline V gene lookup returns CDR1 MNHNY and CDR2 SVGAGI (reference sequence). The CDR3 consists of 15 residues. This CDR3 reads CASSYVGQGDTEAFF. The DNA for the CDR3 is TGTGCCAGCAGTTACGTCGGGCAGGGGGATACTGAAGCTTTCTTT.

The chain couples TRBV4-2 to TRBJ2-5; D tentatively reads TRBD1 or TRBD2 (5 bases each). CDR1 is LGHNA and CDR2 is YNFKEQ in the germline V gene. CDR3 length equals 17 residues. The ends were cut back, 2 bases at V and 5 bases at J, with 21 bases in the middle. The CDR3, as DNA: TGTGCCAGCAGCCAACTGTATGGGGGTCCGTATGTGGAGACCCAGTACTTC. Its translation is CASSQLYGGPYVETQYF.

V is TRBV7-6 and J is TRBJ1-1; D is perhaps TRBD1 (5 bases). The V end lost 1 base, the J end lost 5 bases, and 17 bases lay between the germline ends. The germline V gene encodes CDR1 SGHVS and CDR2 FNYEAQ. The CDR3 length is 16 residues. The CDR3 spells CASSLVSGNPITEAFF. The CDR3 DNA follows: TGTGCCAGCAGCTTAGTGTCAGGGAACCCGATTACTGAAGCTTTCTTT.

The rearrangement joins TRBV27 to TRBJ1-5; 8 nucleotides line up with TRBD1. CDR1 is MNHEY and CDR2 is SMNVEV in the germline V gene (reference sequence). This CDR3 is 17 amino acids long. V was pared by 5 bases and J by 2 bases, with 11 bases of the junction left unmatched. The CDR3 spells CASSGLQGAGGNQPQHF. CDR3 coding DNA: TGTGCCAGCAGTGGGCTCCAGGGGGCAGGCGGCAATCAGCCCCAGCATTTT.

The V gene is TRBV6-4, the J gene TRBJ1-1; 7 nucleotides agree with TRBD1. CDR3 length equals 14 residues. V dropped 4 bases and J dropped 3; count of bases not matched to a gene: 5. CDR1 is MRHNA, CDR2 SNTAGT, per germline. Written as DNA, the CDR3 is TGTGCCAGCAGTGTCGGGACAGAGGACACTGAAGCTTTCTTT. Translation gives CASSVGTEDTEAFF.

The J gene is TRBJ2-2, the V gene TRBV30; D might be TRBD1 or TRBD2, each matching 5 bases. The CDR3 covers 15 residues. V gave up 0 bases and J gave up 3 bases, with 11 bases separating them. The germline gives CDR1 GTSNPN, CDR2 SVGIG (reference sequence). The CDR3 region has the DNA TGTGCCTGGAGTGTCTTACTGGGGGACACCGGGGAGCTGTTTTTT. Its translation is CAWSVLLGDTGELFF.

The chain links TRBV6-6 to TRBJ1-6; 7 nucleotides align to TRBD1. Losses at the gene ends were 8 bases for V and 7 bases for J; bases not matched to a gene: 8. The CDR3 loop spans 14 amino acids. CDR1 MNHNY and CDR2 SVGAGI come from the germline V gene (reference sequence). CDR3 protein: CASGTGVGNSPLHF. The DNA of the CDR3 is TGTGCCAGCGGCACAGGGGTAGGGAATTCACCCCTCCACTTT.

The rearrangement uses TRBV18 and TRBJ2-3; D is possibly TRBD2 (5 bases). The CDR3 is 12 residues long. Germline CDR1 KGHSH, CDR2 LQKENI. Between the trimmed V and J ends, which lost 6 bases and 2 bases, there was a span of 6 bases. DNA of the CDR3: TGTGCCAGCTCCGGGGACACAGATACGCAGTATTTT. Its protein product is CASSGDTDTQYF.

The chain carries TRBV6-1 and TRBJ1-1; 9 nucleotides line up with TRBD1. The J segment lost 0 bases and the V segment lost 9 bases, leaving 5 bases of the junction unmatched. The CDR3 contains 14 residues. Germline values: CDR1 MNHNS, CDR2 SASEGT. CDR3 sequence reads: CASKDRGLNTEAFF. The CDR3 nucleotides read TGTGCCAGTAAGGACAGGGGATTGAACACTGAAGCTTTCTTT.

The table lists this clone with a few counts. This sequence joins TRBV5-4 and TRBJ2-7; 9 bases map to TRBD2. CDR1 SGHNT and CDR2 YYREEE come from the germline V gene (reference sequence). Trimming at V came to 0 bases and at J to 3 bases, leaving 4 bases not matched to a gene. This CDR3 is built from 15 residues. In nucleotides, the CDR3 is TGTGCCAGCAGCTTGGGAAGGACTAGCGACTACGAGCAGTACTTC. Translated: CASSLGRTSDYEQYF.

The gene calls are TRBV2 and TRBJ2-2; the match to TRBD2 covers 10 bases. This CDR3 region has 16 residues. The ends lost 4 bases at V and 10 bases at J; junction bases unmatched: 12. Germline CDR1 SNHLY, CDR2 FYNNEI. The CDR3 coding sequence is TGTGCCAGCAGTGTGGTCGGTCCCAGCGGGGGGGAGGAGCTGTTTTTT. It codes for CASSVVGPSGGEELFF.

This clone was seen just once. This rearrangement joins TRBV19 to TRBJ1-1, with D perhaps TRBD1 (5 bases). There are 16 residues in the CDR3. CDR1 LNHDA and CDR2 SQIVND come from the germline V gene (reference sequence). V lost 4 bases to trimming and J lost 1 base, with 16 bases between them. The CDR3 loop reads CASSRHARQTNTEAFF. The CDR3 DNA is TGTGCCAGTAGTAGACACGCCAGACAGACGAACACTGAAGCTTTCTTT.

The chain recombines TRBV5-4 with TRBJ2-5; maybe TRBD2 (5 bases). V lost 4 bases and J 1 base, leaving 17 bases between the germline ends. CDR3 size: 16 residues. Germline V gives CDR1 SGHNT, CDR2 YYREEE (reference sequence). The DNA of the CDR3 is TGTGCCAGCAGCATGAGCGGTCTGGGGATCCAAGAGACCCAGTACTTC. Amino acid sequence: CASSMSGLGIQETQYF.

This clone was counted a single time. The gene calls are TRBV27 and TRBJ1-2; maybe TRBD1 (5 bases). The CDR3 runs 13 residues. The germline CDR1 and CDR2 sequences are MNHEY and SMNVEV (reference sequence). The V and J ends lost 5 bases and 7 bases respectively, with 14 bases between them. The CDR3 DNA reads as TGTGCCAGCAGTCCCCCCTCGGGGCGTGGCTACACCTTC. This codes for CASSPPSGRGYTF.

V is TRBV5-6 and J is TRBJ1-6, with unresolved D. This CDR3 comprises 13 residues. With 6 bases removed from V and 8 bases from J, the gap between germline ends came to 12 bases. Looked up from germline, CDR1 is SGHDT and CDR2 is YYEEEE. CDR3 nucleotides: TGTGCCAGCAAACAGACCCTTGATTCACCCCTCCACTTT. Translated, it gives CASKQTLDSPLHF.

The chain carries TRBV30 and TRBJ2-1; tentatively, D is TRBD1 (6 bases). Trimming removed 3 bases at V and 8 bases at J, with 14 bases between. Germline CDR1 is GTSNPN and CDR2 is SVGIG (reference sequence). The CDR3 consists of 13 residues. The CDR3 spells CAWRLKGVYEQFF. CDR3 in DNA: TGTGCCTGGAGGTTGAAGGGGGTCTATGAGCAGTTCTTC.

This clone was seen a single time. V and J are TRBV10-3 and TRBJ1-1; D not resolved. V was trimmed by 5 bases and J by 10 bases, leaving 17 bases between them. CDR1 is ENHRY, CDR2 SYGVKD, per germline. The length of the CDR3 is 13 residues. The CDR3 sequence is CAISSADFMAAFF. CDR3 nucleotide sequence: TGTGCCATCAGTTCGGCGGATTTTATGGCAGCTTTCTTT.

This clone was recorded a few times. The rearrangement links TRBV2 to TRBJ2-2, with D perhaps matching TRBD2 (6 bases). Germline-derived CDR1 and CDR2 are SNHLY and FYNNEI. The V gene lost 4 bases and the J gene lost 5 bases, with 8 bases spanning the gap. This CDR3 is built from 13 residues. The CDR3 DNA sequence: TGTGCCAGCAGTGGGGACTTGACCGGGGAGCTGTTTTTT. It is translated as CASSGDLTGELFF.

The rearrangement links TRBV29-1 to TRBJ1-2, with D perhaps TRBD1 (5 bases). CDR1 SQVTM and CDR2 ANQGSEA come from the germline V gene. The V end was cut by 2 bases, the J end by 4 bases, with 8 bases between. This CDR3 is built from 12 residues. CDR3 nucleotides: TGCAGCGTTGAAAGGGGCTCCTATGGCTACACCTTC. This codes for CSVERGSYGYTF.

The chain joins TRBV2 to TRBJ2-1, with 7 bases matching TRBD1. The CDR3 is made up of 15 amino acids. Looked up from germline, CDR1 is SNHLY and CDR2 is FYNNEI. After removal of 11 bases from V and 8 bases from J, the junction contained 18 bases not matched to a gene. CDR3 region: CACERDSSFQDEQFF. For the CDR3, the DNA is TGTGCCTGCGAACGGGACAGTTCTTTTCAGGATGAGCAGTTCTTC.

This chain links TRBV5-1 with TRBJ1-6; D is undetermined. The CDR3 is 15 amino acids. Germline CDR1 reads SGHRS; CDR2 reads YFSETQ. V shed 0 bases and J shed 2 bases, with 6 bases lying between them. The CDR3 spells CASSLASTYNSPLHF. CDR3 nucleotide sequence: TGCGCCAGCAGCTTGGCCTCTACCTATAATTCACCCCTCCACTTT.

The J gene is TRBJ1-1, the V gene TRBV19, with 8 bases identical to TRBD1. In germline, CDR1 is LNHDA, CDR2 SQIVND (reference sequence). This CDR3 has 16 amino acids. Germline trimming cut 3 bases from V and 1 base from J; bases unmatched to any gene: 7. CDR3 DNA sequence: TGTGCCAGTAGTATTGGACAGGGAAGGCCGAACACTGAAGCTTTCTTT. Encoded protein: CASSIGQGRPNTEAFF.

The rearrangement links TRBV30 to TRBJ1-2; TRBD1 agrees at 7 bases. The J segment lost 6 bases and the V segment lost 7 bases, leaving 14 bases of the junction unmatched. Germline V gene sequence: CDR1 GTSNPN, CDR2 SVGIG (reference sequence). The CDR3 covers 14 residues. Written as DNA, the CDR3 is TGTGCCTCCTTCCTCGACAGGGATTTGCATGGCTACACCTTC. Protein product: CASFLDRDLHGYTF.

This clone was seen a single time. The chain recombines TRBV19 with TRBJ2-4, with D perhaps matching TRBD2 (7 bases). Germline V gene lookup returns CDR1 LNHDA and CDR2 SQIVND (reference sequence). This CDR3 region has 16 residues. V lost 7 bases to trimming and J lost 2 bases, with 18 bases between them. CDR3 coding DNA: TGTGCCAGTACCGTGAGGGGGGGGCCCACCAAAAACATTCAGTACTTC. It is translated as CASTVRGGPTKNIQYF.

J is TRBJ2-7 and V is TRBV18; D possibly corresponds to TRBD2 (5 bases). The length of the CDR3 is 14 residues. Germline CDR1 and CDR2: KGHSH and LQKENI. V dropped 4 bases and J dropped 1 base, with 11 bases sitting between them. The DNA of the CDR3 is TGTGCCAGCTCACGCGTCTCGGGATCCTACGAGCAGTACTTC. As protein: CASSRVSGSYEQYF.

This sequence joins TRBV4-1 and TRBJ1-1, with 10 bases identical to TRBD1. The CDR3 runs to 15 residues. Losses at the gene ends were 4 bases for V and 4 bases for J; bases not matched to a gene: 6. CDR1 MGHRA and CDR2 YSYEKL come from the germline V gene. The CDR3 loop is CASSPRQGAGTEAFF. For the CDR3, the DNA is TGCGCCAGCAGCCCGAGACAGGGGGCAGGCACTGAAGCTTTCTTT.